The rows below give T cell receptor beta chains drawn from one sample of a study of blood T cells in healthy people across ages. Using its own MiXCR run on the 5' RACE reads, TCRdb lists one record per CDR3 protein. The table records some 1.4 million distinct CDR3 sequences, around 39% of them present only once. Material: blood. The receptor source for this set is a woman younger than 35 in good health. The CDR3 runs from the conserved cysteine through the conserved F or W. D genes are given only for firm matches. Some rows have no size entry. The others give once, few or many, or a class for an expanded clone.

>TRBV10-3|-|-|TRBJ1-6
TGTGCCTCCCGGGGGGCGGGGAATTCACCCCTCCACTTT
CASRGAGNSPLHF
>TRBV6-5|-|TRBD1|TRBJ2-1
TGTGCCAGCAATAGAGACAGGGGAGAGGGTGAGCAGTTCTTC
CASNRDRGEGEQFF
>TRBV20-1|-|-|TRBJ1-1
TGCGGTGCCCCCCGCGCGTGGACAGCGAACACTGAAGCTTTCTTT
CGAPRAWTANTEAFF
>TRBV5-4|-|TRBD2|TRBJ2-1
TGTGCCAGCAGCTCCATAGCGGGGAGCTCCTACAATGAGCAGTTCTTC
CASSSIAGSSYNEQFF
>TRBV2|few|-|TRBJ2-5
TGTGCCAGCAGGGAGGGCGCAGAGACCCAGTACTTC
CASREGAETQYF
>TRBV11-2|-|TRBD1|TRBJ2-7
TGTGCCAGCCGACAGGGTGCTAGGTACGAGCAGTACTTC
CASRQGARYEQYF
>TRBV6-1|-|-|TRBJ2-1
TGTGCCAGCAGTGAAGTGGCAGGTGGCTTCGATGAGCAGTTCTTC
CASSEVAGGFDEQFF
>TRBV28|-|TRBD2|TRBJ2-1
TGTGCCAGCAGTTCGTACCCCCGGCCTAGCGGTTACAATGAGCAGTTCTTC
CASSSYPRPSGYNEQFF
>TRBV27|-|TRBD2|TRBJ2-1
TGTGCCAGCAGTTTAGGGCTAGCGGGTAGACCCCCCTACAATGAGCAGTTCTTC
CASSLGLAGRPPYNEQFF
>TRBV2|-|-|TRBJ2-6
TGTGCCAGCAGCCCCGTTACAACTGGGGCCAACGTCCTGACTTTC
CASSPVTTGANVLTF
>TRBV20-1|-|-|TRBJ1-2
TGCAGTGCTAGAGGGCGACAGCGGGAAAACTATGGCTACACCTTC
CSARGRQRENYGYTF
>TRBV28|few|-|TRBJ2-1
TGTGCCAGTTCCGGGATGGCCATGGATGAGCAGTTCTTC
CASSGMAMDEQFF
>TRBV5-1|-|TRBD2|TRBJ2-3
TGCGCCAGCAGCTTACTGTGGACTAGCGGGGGCACAGATACGCAGTATTTT
CASSLLWTSGGTDTQYF
>TRBV6-1|-|-|TRBJ1-1
TGTGCCAGCATTAGGGCGGGGACGGGGAACACTGAAGCTTTCTTT
CASIRAGTGNTEAFF
>TRBV20-1|-|-|TRBJ1-2
TGCAGTGCCTCCGCCCCGTCGCAGGGAAGGGACTATGGGTATGGCTACACCTTC
CSASAPSQGRDYGYGYTF